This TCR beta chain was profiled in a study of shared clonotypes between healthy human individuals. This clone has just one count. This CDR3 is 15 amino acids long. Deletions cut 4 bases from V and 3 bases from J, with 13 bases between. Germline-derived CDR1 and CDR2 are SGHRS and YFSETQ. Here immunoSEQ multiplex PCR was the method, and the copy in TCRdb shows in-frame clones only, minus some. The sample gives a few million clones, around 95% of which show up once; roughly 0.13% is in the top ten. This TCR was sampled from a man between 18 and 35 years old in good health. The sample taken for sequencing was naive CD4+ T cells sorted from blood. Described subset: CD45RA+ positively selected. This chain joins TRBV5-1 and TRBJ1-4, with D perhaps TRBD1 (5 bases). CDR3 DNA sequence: TGCGCCAGCAGCATTTCGACAGATTCTAATGAAAAACTGTTTTTT. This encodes CASSISTDSNEKLFF. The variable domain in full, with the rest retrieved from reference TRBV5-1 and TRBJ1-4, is KAGVTQTPRYLIKTRGQQVTLSCSPISGHRSVSWYQQTPGQGLQFLFEYFSETQRNKGNFPGRFSGRQFSNSRSEMNVSTLELGDSALYLCASSISTDSNEKLFFGSGTQLSVL.